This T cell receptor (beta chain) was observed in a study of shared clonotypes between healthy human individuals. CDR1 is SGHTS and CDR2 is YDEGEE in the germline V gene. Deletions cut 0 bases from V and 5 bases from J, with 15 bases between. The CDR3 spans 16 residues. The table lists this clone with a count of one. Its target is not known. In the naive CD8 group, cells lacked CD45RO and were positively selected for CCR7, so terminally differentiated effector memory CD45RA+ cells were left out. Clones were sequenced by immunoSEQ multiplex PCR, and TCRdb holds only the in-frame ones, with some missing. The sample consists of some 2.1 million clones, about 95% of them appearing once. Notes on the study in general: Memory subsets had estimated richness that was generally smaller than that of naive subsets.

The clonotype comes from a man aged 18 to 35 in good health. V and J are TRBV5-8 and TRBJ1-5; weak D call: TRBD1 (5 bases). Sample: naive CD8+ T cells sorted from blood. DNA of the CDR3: TGTGCCAGCAGCTTGGTTGTCTTGGCAGGGTATCAGCCCCAGCATTTT. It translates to CASSLVVLAGYQPQHF.